Given below is one T cell receptor (beta chain) in context. The data were taken from a study of cytomegalovirus exposure and HLA in healthy donors. With 60 Vbeta and 13 Jbeta primers, the PCR was carried out. Method: immunoSEQ multiplex PCR; TCRdb's copy keeps in-frame clones and lacks some. With approximately 96,000 clones in the sample, the ten largest clones hold approximately 6%. Sequencing used PBMCs. The clonotype was recovered from a girl under 18 in good health and CMV-seropositive.

CDR3 DNA: TGCGCCAGCAGCATCCCGGACAGAGGGGTCAAGTATGAGCAGTTCTTC. This translates into CASSIPDRGVKYEQFF. The gene calls are TRBV5-1 and TRBJ2-1; the D gene is possibly TRBD1 (6 bases). The V gene lost 4 bases and the J gene lost 8 bases, with 22 bases spanning the gap. Germline values: CDR1 SGHRS, CDR2 YFSETQ. This CDR3 is 16 amino acids long.